The sequence of this T cell receptor (beta chain) was determined in a study of shared clonotypes between healthy human individuals. General study points: It was only blood that was sampled, and tissue repertoires likely differ.

Positive CCR7 selection of CD45RO-negative cells yielded the naive CD8 cells, and terminally differentiated effector memory CD45RA+ cells were excluded. The donors were all Caucasian adults (living in Nashville, Tennessee). Sequenced by immunoSEQ multiplex PCR; TCRdb stores in-frame clones only, minus some. This sample has about 2.2 million clones; around 93% occur once, and the top ten carry less than 2%. A word on this clone: Its antigen is currently unknown.

V lost 7 bases to trimming and J lost 4 bases; unmatched junction nucleotides: 7. The CDR3 covers 15 residues. The germline CDR1 and CDR2 sequences are ENHRY and SYGVKD. This TCR was recovered from a man between 18 and 29 years old in good health. Some clones in this sample may be carry-over from other donors' samples. The chain is built from TRBV10-3 and TRBJ2-1, with TRBD2 identical over 10 bases. Sequencing input: naive CD8+ T cells from PBMCs. The CDR3 protein is CAITSGRVLYNEQFF. The CDR3 bases are TGTGCCATCACGAGCGGGAGGGTCCTTTACAATGAGCAGTTCTTC.